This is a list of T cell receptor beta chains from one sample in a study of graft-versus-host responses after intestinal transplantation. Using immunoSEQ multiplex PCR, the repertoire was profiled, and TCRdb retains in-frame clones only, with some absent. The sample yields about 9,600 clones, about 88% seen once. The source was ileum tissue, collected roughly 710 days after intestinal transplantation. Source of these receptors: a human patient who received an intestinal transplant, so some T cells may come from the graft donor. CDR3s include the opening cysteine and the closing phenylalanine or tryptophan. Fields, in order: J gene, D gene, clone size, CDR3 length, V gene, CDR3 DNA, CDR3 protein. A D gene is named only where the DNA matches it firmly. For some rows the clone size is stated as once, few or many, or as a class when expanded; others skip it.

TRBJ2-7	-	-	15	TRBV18	TGTGCCAGCTCACAAGGGGTGCAGGGCGGTGACGAGCAGTACTTC	CASSQGVQGGDEQYF
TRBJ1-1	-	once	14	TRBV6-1	TGTGCCAGCACCCGAACAGGGACGTATACTGAAGCTTTCTTT	CASTRTGTYTEAFF
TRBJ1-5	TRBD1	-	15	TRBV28	TGTGCCAGCACCCCTCCGACAGGGGGACATCAGCCCCAGCATTTT	CASTPPTGGHQPQHF
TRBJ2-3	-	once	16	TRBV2	TGTGCCAGCAGGCGACAGAGCGGCCTAAGCACAGATACGCAGTATTTT	CASRRQSGLSTDTQYF
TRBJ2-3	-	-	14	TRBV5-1	TGCGCCAGCAGCCTTCTCTACCGCACAGATACGCAGTATTTT	CASSLLYRTDTQYF
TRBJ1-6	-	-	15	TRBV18	TGTGCCAGCTCACCACGGGGGACGGAAAATTCACCCCTCCACTTT	CASSPRGTENSPLHF
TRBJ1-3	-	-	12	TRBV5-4	TGTGCCAGCATCGGAGCTGGAAACACCATATATTTT	CASIGAGNTIYF
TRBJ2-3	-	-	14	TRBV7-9	TGTGCCAGCAGCTTAGACTCCTCTACAGATACGCAGTATTTT	CASSLDSSTDTQYF
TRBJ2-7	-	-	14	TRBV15	TGTGCCACCCAGCCCGGACTTCAGGGCTACGAGCAGTACTTC	CATQPGLQGYEQYF
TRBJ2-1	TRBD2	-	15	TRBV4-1	TGCGCCAGCAGCCAATATACTAGCGGGGAGGATGAGCAGTTCTTC	CASSQYTSGEDEQFF
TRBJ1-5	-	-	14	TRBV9	TGTGCCAGCAGCCGGGGGGGGTTCGGGCAGCCCCAGCATTTT	CASSRGGFGQPQHF
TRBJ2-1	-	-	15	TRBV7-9	TGTGCCAGCAGCTTTTATCTCCTCGGGGCGGAGGTGCAGTTCTTC	CASSFYLLGAEVQFF
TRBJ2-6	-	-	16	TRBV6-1	TGTGCCAGCAGTGCCTCGGACGGGTCTGGGGCCAACGTCCTGACTTTC	CASSASDGSGANVLTF
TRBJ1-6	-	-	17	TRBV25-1	TGTGCCAGCAGTGAAGTTGAGGGGGGTGTAGGAGGATCACCCCTCCACTTT	CASSEVEGGVGGSPLHF
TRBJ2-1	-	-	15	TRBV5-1	TGCGCCAGCAGCTTGGGCGGGGGCGATAACAATGAGCAGTTCTTC	CASSLGGGDNNEQFF
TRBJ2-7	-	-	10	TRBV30	TGTGCCTGGGGCCCCGACGAGCAGTACTTC	CAWGPDEQYF
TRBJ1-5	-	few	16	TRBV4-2	TGTGCCAGCAGCCAAGAGACAGGCGAAGTGGGTCAGCCCCAGCATTTT	CASSQETGEVGQPQHF
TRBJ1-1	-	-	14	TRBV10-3	TGTGCCATCAGGACGGACAACCTGAACACTGAAGCTTTCTTT	CAIRTDNLNTEAFF
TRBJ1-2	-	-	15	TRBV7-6	TGTGCCAGCAGCTCCCGGGACGGGCTCGGCTATGGCTACACCTTC	CASSSRDGLGYGYTF
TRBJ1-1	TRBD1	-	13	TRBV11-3	TGTGCCAGCAGCTTAAGGGGACAGGGAGAAGCTTTCTTT	CASSLRGQGEAFF
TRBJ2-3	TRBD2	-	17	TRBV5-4	TGTGCCAGCAGCCAGAGGCGGGGGGGTGAAGGCACAGATACGCAGTATTTT	CASSQRRGGEGTDTQYF
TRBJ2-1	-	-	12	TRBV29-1	TGCAGCGGGCAAGACTGGTACAATGAGCAGTTCTTC	CSGQDWYNEQFF
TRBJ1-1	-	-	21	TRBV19	TGTGCCAGTAGTATAGATTTATGGGATAACAGGGCACCCTTGAGTAACACTGAAGCTTTCTTT	CASSIDLWDNRAPLSNTEAFF
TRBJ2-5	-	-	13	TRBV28	TGTGCCAGCAGTTTACCCAGGCAAGAGACCCAGTACTTC	CASSLPRQETQYF